The present T cell receptor beta chain was sequenced within a study of shared clonotypes between healthy human individuals. The wider study: Contributing individuals were a couple of females and a few males aged 18 to 49.

Per sorted-subset replicate PCR, input was 200 to 250 ng DNA, representing roughly 28,000 T cell genomes. Using immunoSEQ multiplex PCR, the repertoire was profiled, and TCRdb retains in-frame clones only, with some absent. The sample lists about 2.4 million clones; 90% to 95% were seen once. Trimming cost V 0 bases and J 9 bases; bases outside gene matches: 11. Germline CDR1 is LGHNA and CDR2 is YSLEER. CDR3 length: 16 residues. Healthy adults negative for HIV, lacking recent acute infections or vaccinations, served as donors. What was sequenced was naive CD4+ T cells sorted from blood. Subset of the sample: CD45RA+ positively selected. The chain links TRBV4-3 to TRBJ2-1; 7 nucleotides line up with TRBD1. This receptor was identified in a man aged 18 to 35 in good health. This chain's CDR3 is CASSQDVTGSHGEQFF. The CDR3, as DNA: TGCGCCAGCAGCCAAGACGTGACAGGGAGTCACGGTGAGCAGTTCTTC.